These T cell receptor beta chains were read from a single sample in a study of T-cell reconstitution after alpha-beta-depleted transplantation in children. TCRdb re-analysed the PCR reads in MiXCR, keeping a single row per CDR3 protein. The table includes about 540,000 distinct CDR3 sequences, over 25% detected once. The starting material was PBMCs, obtained before TCRalphabeta/CD19-depleted stem cell transplant. The receptor set was obtained from a boy younger than two with Wiskott-Aldrich syndrome, due to receive a stem cell transplant. The CDR3 runs from the conserved cysteine through the conserved F or W. D genes are given only for firm matches. Clone size is not always given. Where it is, it says once, few, many or a class for expanded clones.

V gene	clone size	D gene	J gene	CDR3 protein
TRBV15	NA	TRBD2	TRBJ2-1	CATSTFSGTFNEQFF
TRBV3-1	few	NA	TRBJ2-1	CASSQLRGGSYNEQFF
TRBV5-1	NA	NA	TRBJ2-3	CASKQIQGTDTQYF
TRBV20-1	NA	TRBD1	TRBJ1-5	CSARSSTGGNQPQHF
TRBV5-1	NA	TRBD2	TRBJ2-3	CASSSSRLADTDTQYF
TRBV5-1	NA	NA	TRBJ2-1	CASSLALTGTLTREFF
TRBV12-3/TRBV12-4	few	TRBD2	TRBJ2-5	CASSFLSGRARGETQYF
TRBV7-9	NA	NA	TRBJ2-7	CASSHPRERGSYEQYF
TRBV15	once	TRBD1	TRBJ2-5	CATSRTGDSAKETQYF
TRBV4-1	NA	TRBD2	TRBJ2-2	CASSQSSGSYTGELFF
TRBV5-1	NA	TRBD2	TRBJ2-7	CASSLSAWVGASGTDYEQYF
TRBV5-1	NA	NA	TRBJ2-4	CASSSGPRSPLVIQYF
TRBV2	NA	TRBD2	TRBJ2-7	CASSDHIEGRLAGGPYEQYF
TRBV7-2	NA	TRBD2	TRBJ2-7	CASRLAGRSYEQYF
TRBV20-1	NA	NA	TRBJ2-2	CSARSRQANTGELFF
TRBV9	NA	TRBD2	TRBJ2-7	CASSPYGLAGVLQYF
TRBV20-1	few	NA	TRBJ1-1	CSARDRGSAEAFF
TRBV5-5	NA	TRBD1	TRBJ2-3	CASSQGATDTQYF
TRBV14	few	NA	TRBJ1-2	CASSQVRVGGYTF
TRBV9	few	NA	TRBJ2-1	CASSVAWLGHNEQFF
TRBV30	NA	NA	TRBJ1-2	CAWSVGGKLYGYTF
TRBV20-1	NA	TRBD2	TRBJ2-1	CSARGGGRPDNEQFF
TRBV5-1	NA	NA	TRBJ1-3	CASSLNAIYF
TRBV11-2	NA	TRBD1	TRBJ1-6	CASSTYRGKDSPLHF
TRBV29-1	few	NA	TRBJ2-3	CSVDEFSTDTQYF
TRBV6-2/TRBV6-3	NA	TRBD2	TRBJ2-1	CASRRTSGFSSYNEQFF
TRBV5-1	few	NA	TRBJ2-1	CASSLDQVSYNEQFF